This TCR beta chain is drawn from a study of blood T cell repertoires in COVID-19. Repertoires were generated with immunoSEQ multiplex PCR, while TCRdb's copy carries only in-frame clones and drops some. Among more than 90,000 clones listed, about 89% were seen once. Germline values: CDR1 KGHDR, CDR2 SFDVKD. The CDR3 spans 12 residues. V was trimmed by 5 bases and J by 5 bases, leaving 8 bases between them. The clonotype comes from a man in his fifties with acute or convalescent COVID-19. The chain joins TRBV24-1 to TRBJ2-5; no firm D call. Sequencing was done on a sample of peripheral blood. This CDR3 reads CATSARGETQYF. The DNA for the CDR3 is TGTGCCACCAGTGCCAGAGGCGAGACCCAGTACTTC.